This record concerns one TCR beta chain sequence. These data are taken from a study of blood T cell repertoires in COVID-19. Background on the study: Material from acute and convalescent COVID-19 was sourced from the United States, Italy and Spain. From T cells, B-cell-depleted T cells, or PBMCs came the material, which was cDNA or gDNA.

Seattle's enrolled individuals joined amid active infection and were then monitored longitudinally. In the original processing: Estimates of nucleated cell counts were drawn from the amplification of reference gene primers. The table came from immunoSEQ multiplex PCR; TCRdb's copy has only in-frame clones and leaves some out. The V and J calls and clone size were taken over from that table, and D and trimming were inferred from the DNA. This table holds approximately 320,000 clones, just under 90% found once. This TCR came from a woman between 25 and 40 years old with COVID-19, enrolled during active disease. Sequenced sample: peripheral blood.

CDR3 DNA sequence: TGTGCCAGCAGCCCCCACCAGGGGGCGAGGGAGACCCAGTACTTC. As protein: CASSPHQGARETQYF. V and J are TRBV7-2 and TRBJ2-5; 8 bases map to TRBD1. The ends lost 5 bases at V and 5 bases at J; junction bases unmatched: 10. The CDR3 sequence is 15 residues long. Germline values: CDR1 SGHTA, CDR2 FQGNSA.